The T cell receptor beta chain described here comes from a study of radiation and T cells in renal cell carcinoma. Trimming removed 3 bases from V and 3 bases from J, with 15 bases in between. Germline loops: CDR1 MNHEY, CDR2 SMNVEV (reference sequence). This CDR3 is 16 amino acids long. Time point noted: baseline pretreatment blood. The treatment denotes: 15 Gy SBRT to primary tumor, nephrectomy 4 weeks later. Here immunoSEQ multiplex PCR was the method, and the copy in TCRdb shows in-frame clones only, minus some. Of 90,000 to 95,000 clones in the sample, 65% to 85% were seen once. In regard to this clone: The antigen is not known.

General observations from the study: Pretreatment tumor biopsies were lacking, so baseline clonotypes are unknown. In blood, top tumor clones expanded by 2 weeks, shrinking by 4.

This sequence was found in a man aged 55 to 70 with renal cell carcinoma. The input for sequencing was blood, taken from a patient whose treatment included radiotherapy and nephrectomy. The chain carries TRBV27 and TRBJ1-5, with a possible D match to TRBD1 (5 bases). The CDR3 DNA reads TGTGCCAGCAGTTTGAGGTGGGCAGGGATCAATCAGCCCCAGCATTTT. It encodes CASSLRWAGINQPQHF.